This T cell receptor beta chain stems from a study of T cells in narcolepsy. Study findings and constraints: Some memory CD4+ repertoires had no autoreactive clone sequences. Comparing one patient's CSF and blood CD4+ clonotypes highlighted HCRT- and TRIB2-specific autoreactive clonotypes.

Worth noting for this clone: The antigen remains unidentified.

Clones were sequenced by immunoSEQ multiplex PCR, and TCRdb holds only the in-frame ones, with some missing. This sample has under 35,000 clones, with around 87% found just once. The CDR3 covers 14 residues. Trimming pared 2 bases from V and 1 base from J, leaving 7 bases between. CDR1 and CDR2 from the germline V gene are SGHTA and FQGNSA. The chain uses TRBV7-2 and TRBJ2-3, with D uncertain. This TCR was sampled from a human donor in good health. Sequenced: memory (CD45RA-) CD4+ T cells from blood. Here the CDR3 reads CASSLNRGTDTQYF. CDR3 in DNA: TGTGCCAGCAGCTTAAATCGGGGCACAGATACGCAGTATTTT.